A selection of T cell receptor beta chains follows, all from one sample in a study of a mutant IDH1 vaccine in newly diagnosed glioma. Only in-frame clones appear in the TCRdb table, and some are missing; sequencing was by immunoSEQ multiplex PCR. The table has about 38,000 clones, just under 80% seen once. The sequencing used PBMCs, collected from a glioma patient treated with radiotherapy, temozolomide or both. The receptors stem from a man aged 40-55 years with glioma. Some clones in this sample may be carry-over from other donors' samples. The CDR3 runs from the conserved cysteine through the conserved F or W. The order of the fields is V gene, D gene, J gene, clone size, CDR3 DNA, CDR3 protein. A D gene is named only where the DNA matches it firmly. Clone size is stated in some rows and not others, as once, few, many or a class when expanded.

>TRBV4-2|.|TRBJ1-4|.
TGTGCCAGCAGCCAAGAACCCTGGCAGGGCTCTAATGAAAAACTGTTTTTT
CASSQEPWQGSNEKLFF
>TRBV5-4|TRBD1|TRBJ1-4|few
TGTGCCAGCAGCCGGGACAGGGCTAATGAAAAACTGTTTTTT
CASSRDRANEKLFF
>TRBV7-8|.|TRBJ1-2|.
TGTGCCAGCAGCCGACAGGAGCCGCTATCGGGCTATGGCTACACCTTC
CASSRQEPLSGYGYTF
>TRBV9|TRBD1|TRBJ1-1|.
TGTGCCAGCAGCGGGGGGACAGGGACTGAAGCTTTCTTT
CASSGGTGTEAFF
>TRBV30|.|TRBJ1-3|once
TGTGCCTGGAGCGCCCCGGGGGCGAACTCTGGAAACACCATATATTTT
CAWSAPGANSGNTIYF
>TRBV2|.|TRBJ1-2|few
TGTGCCAGCAGTGATTCAGGCCTCGGCTATGGCTACACCTTC
CASSDSGLGYGYTF
>TRBV18|TRBD1|TRBJ1-1|.
TGTGCCAGCTCACGAACGGGACAGCTATCAATGAACACTGAAGCTTTCTTT
CASSRTGQLSMNTEAFF
>TRBV6-1|TRBD1|TRBJ1-1|.
TGTGCCAGCAGGGAACTTCGGACAGGGAGAACTGAAGCTTTCTTT
CASRELRTGRTEAFF
>TRBV7-8|.|TRBJ2-6|few
TGTGCCAGCAGCCCGCCGGGACAAGACGTCCTGACTTTC
CASSPPGQDVLTF
>TRBV11-2|TRBD1|TRBJ2-7|.
TGTGCCAGCAGCCTGCCGGGACAGCCCTACGAGCAGTACTTC
CASSLPGQPYEQYF
>TRBV30|.|TRBJ1-2|few
TGTGCCTGGAGGGGCAACTATGGCTACACCTTC
CAWRGNYGYTF
>TRBV30|TRBD1|TRBJ1-6|once
TGTGCCTGGAGAAGGTGGAAGGGAGCAATGGGACAGAAAAATTCACCCCTCCACTTT
CAWRRWKGAMGQKNSPLHF
>TRBV6-6|.|TRBJ2-7|.
TGTGCCAGCAGAAAGGGGGACAAAAGCTCCTACGAGCAGTACTTC
CASRKGDKSSYEQYF
>TRBV5-1|.|TRBJ2-2|.
TGCGCCAGCAGCGGGGGCAGGGGCACCGGGGAGCTGTTTTTT
CASSGGRGTGELFF
>TRBV30|.|TRBJ1-5|.
TGTGCCTGGATCCCTAAAGGGGAGCTCGAGCAGCCCCAGCATTTT
CAWIPKGELEQPQHF
>TRBV9|TRBD1|TRBJ1-2|.
TGTGCCAGCAGCGAAAGGCAGGGGGATGGCTACACCTTC
CASSERQGDGYTF
>TRBV9|.|TRBJ1-3|.
TGTGCCAGCAGCCCCAAGTTACAGTCCTCTGGAAACACCATATATTTT
CASSPKLQSSGNTIYF
>TRBV19|.|TRBJ1-1|.
TGTGCCAGTAGTATCACAAAGAACACTGAAGCTTTCTTT
CASSITKNTEAFF
>TRBV19|TRBD1|TRBJ1-1|.
TGTGCCAGTACCACCCAGACAGGGCTAGGGACTGAAGCTTTCTTT
CASTTQTGLGTEAFF
>TRBV6-1|.|TRBJ1-3|.
TGTGCCAGCAGTGAAGCGCTAGACTCTGGAAACACCATATATTTT
CASSEALDSGNTIYF
>TRBV18|.|TRBJ2-5|.
TGTGCCAGCTCACCACTGGGAGGAGAGACCCAGTACTTC
CASSPLGGETQYF
>TRBV9|.|TRBJ1-6|.
TGTGCCAGCAGCGTTACGAGCTCCTATAATTCACCCCTCCACTTT
CASSVTSSYNSPLHF
>TRBV7-9|.|TRBJ1-2|once
TGTGCCAGCAGCTTCCTGACAGGCAACTATGGCTACACCTTC
CASSFLTGNYGYTF
>TRBV6-6|.|TRBJ2-7|.
TGTGCCAGCAGTTACCGGGACGGATTCTACGAGCAGTACTTC
CASSYRDGFYEQYF
>TRBV2|TRBD2|TRBJ2-1|.
TGTGCCAGCAGGATCCGCCGGGGGACTAGCGGGGGTTACAATGAGCAGTTCTTC
CASRIRRGTSGGYNEQFF
>TRBV10-3|.|TRBJ1-2|.
TGTGCCATCAGAGAGGGTAAAGACTATGGCTACACCTTC
CAIREGKDYGYTF